These T cell receptor beta chains were read from a single sample in a study of STAT5B mutations in CD4+ large granular lymphocyte leukemia. The method was immunoSEQ multiplex PCR; TCRdb's version includes in-frame clones alone and lacks a portion of them. Found here are roughly 32,000 clones, 76% of them singletons; the top ten hold roughly 2%. Material: CD4+ T cells from blood buffy coats. The receptors come from a human donor in good health. Each CDR3 is given with its conserved first and last residue. The order of the fields is V gene, J gene, clone size, D gene, CDR3 DNA, CDR3 protein. D genes are given only for firm matches. Expanded clones are given a class, and other clones once, few, many or no size at all.

TRBV5-4	TRBJ1-3	NA	NA	TGTGCCAGCAGCCAGAACGGGGCTGGAGGAAACACCATATATTTT	CASSQNGAGGNTIYF
TRBV7-9	TRBJ1-3	NA	TRBD1	TGTGCCAGCAGCTTTGCGACCGGGACAGCTAACACCATATATTTT	CASSFATGTANTIYF
TRBV2	TRBJ2-7	NA	NA	TGTGCCAGCAGAGCTCCACGGGTAGGCTACGAGCAGTACTTC	CASRAPRVGYEQYF
TRBV10-3	TRBJ2-1	NA	TRBD2	TGTGCCATCAGTAGTTTACTAGCGGGGGTCGATGAGCAGTTCTTC	CAISSLLAGVDEQFF
TRBV5-4	TRBJ1-1	NA	NA	TGTGCCAGCAGCCCCGGGGGTCAGGGGCCTGAAGCTTTCTTT	CASSPGGQGPEAFF
TRBV7-9	TRBJ1-5	few	TRBD1	TGTGCCAGCAGCCCATCAGGGGGGAGTCAGCCCCAGCATTTT	CASSPSGGSQPQHF
TRBV5-4	TRBJ2-5	NA	TRBD2	TGTGCCAGCAGCTTGGCCGGGCCCAGACTAGCGGGGGGGCAAGAGACCCAGTACTTC	CASSLAGPRLAGGQETQYF
TRBV29-1	TRBJ1-2	few	NA	TGCAGCGTTGCTCCCTCCGACTATGGCTACACCTTC	CSVAPSDYGYTF
TRBV7-6	TRBJ1-1	NA	TRBD1	TGTGCCAGCAGCTACGACAGGGTGGGACTGAACACTGAAGCTTTCTTT	CASSYDRVGLNTEAFF
TRBV5-1	TRBJ2-7	NA	NA	TGCGCCAGCAGCTTGGGGACGGGGGCGGTCTACGAGCAGTACTTC	CASSLGTGAVYEQYF
TRBV5-1	TRBJ2-3	once	NA	TGCGCCAGCAATGACAGGTCGATCGGGGATACGCAGTATTTT	CASNDRSIGDTQYF
TRBV6-1	TRBJ1-6	NA	NA	TGTGCCAGCCTGTTGGGGGGGCAAAATAATTCACCCCTCCACTTT	CASLLGGQNNSPLHF
TRBV18	TRBJ2-1	once	NA	TGTGCCAGCTCAATGGGCGGATCTACCTACAATGAGCAGTTCTTC	CASSMGGSTYNEQFF
TRBV4-2	TRBJ2-5	NA	NA	TGTGCCAGCAGCCAAGTAGCTAGCGAGTACCAAGAGACCCAGTACTTC	CASSQVASEYQETQYF
TRBV10-1	TRBJ2-2	few	NA	TGCGCCAGCAGTGGCCAGTACACCGGGGAGCTGTTTTTT	CASSGQYTGELFF
TRBV7-8	TRBJ1-6	few	NA	TGTGCCAGCAGCTTAGCCGGCAGAGCAAATTCACCCCTCCACTTT	CASSLAGRANSPLHF
TRBV9	TRBJ2-6	few	NA	TGTGCCAGCAGCGTATCAGGCGGGGCCAACGTCCTGACTTTC	CASSVSGGANVLTF
TRBV9	TRBJ2-2	few	NA	TGTGCCAGCAGCGCCCGCCCCACCGGGGAGCTGTTTTTT	CASSARPTGELFF
TRBV27	TRBJ1-5	NA	TRBD1	TGTGCCAGCAGTTCCTACAGGGGGCGGCTTAATCAGCCCCAGCATTTT	CASSSYRGRLNQPQHF
TRBV28	TRBJ2-7	NA	TRBD2	TGTGCCAGCAGTTTTTACTTAGCGGGATCCTACGAGCAGTACTTC	CASSFYLAGSYEQYF
TRBV7-8	TRBJ2-3	once	TRBD1	TGTGCCAGCAGCACCGACAGGGTTTCCGATACGCAGTATTTT	CASSTDRVSDTQYF
TRBV10-3	TRBJ2-1	once	NA	TGTGCCATCGGGGTCGGGAATGAGCAGTTCTTC	CAIGVGNEQFF
TRBV18	TRBJ2-4	once	TRBD2	TGTGCCAGCTCACCATCGGCGCGGGAGGGCAAAAACATTCAGTACTTC	CASSPSAREGKNIQYF
TRBV6-4	TRBJ2-6	NA	NA	TGTGCCAGCAGTGACGGCGGGCTGGGGGCCAACGTCCTGACTTTC	CASSDGGLGANVLTF
TRBV5-6	TRBJ2-7	NA	TRBD1	TGTGCCAGCAGCTTGAGACCCACCGGGACAGCCGCATACGAGCAGTACTTC	CASSLRPTGTAAYEQYF
TRBV7-3	TRBJ1-2	NA	NA	TGTGCCAGCAGCTTCCGCAGGGTTGATGGCTACACCTTC	CASSFRRVDGYTF
TRBV11-2	TRBJ2-6	once	TRBD1	TGTGCCAGCAGCGCACCGGGACAGGGCGTTGGCTCTGGGGCCAACGTCCTGACTTTC	CASSAPGQGVGSGANVLTF
TRBV5-1	TRBJ2-1	NA	TRBD2	TGCGCCAGCAGCTTTAGCGGGATTACCAATGAGCAGTTCTTC	CASSFSGITNEQFF
TRBV9	TRBJ1-2	once	NA	TGTGCCAGCAGCGTAGAGGCCTCTAACTATGGCTACACCTTC	CASSVEASNYGYTF
TRBV5-6	TRBJ1-1	NA	NA	TGTGCCAGCAGCCCCGGGTTGGACACTGAAGCTTTCTTT	CASSPGLDTEAFF